This TCR beta chain came from a study of shared clonotypes between healthy human individuals. Findings of the study overall: Incomplete sequencing of sorted subsets was indicated by rarefaction despite large depth. It was expected that sequencing depth would affect clonotype sharing among donors.

The V end lost 1 base, the J end lost 6 bases, and 11 bases lay between the germline ends. The CDR3 is 13 amino acids. Germline CDR1 reads SGDLS; CDR2 reads YYNGEE. DNA at approximately 200 ng, roughly 27,000 T cell genomes, went into sorted-subset replicate PCRs. Only in-frame clones appear in the TCRdb table, and some are missing; sequencing was by immunoSEQ multiplex PCR. The sample records approximately 340,000 clones, around 79% being singletons. In regard to this clone: Its specificity is unknown.

Sequenced input: memory CD4+ T cells sorted from blood. As to subset: CD45RA-negative fraction. The rearrangement links TRBV9 to TRBJ2-7, with D possibly matching TRBD1 (6 bases). The origin of this receptor is a man younger than 45 in good health. This chain's CDR3 is CASSVQGQGEQYF. The CDR3 DNA sequence: TGTGCCAGCAGCGTACAGGGGCAGGGCGAGCAGTACTTC.